The next 8 T cell receptor beta chains were all read from a single sample in a study of naive and memory T cell subsets. The beta constant-region primer was an equimolar mix of two oligonucleotides covering TRBC1 and TRBC2. Nested alpha and beta constant-region primers with the SP2 primer drove four PCR rounds on ligated cDNA. MiXCR, applied by TCRdb to the UMI-ligation and nested PCR reads, yields one record per CDR3 protein. The sample has roughly 10,000 distinct CDR3 sequences, roughly 5.5% seen once. Specimen: CD4+ TEMRA cells from blood. Stated subset: effector memory re-expressing CD45RA, CD45RA+ CD27-. These receptors came from a human donor in good health.

The table lists this clonotype with a few counts. The V call is TRBV28, the J call TRBJ1-1; D remains ambiguous. Germline values: CDR1 MDHEN, CDR2 SYDVKM. This CDR3 is 13 amino acids long. Trimming took off 3 bases at V and 1 base at J, with 6 bases between the two ends. The CDR3 sequence is CASSFRWNTEAFF. The CDR3 nucleotides read TGTGCCAGCAGTTTCCGGTGGAACACTGAAGCTTTCTTT.

This clonotype has a count of ten or more. CDR3 DNA sequence: TGTGCCAGCAGCGGACGAGGGGCCAGCGTTGATGAAAAACTGTTTTTT. The encoded protein is CASSGRGASVDEKLFF. The rearrangement links TRBV5-5 to TRBJ1-4; tentative D call: TRBD1 (5 bases). V gave up 4 bases and J gave up 6 bases, with 19 bases separating them. The germline V gene encodes CDR1 SGHKS and CDR2 YYEKEE (reference sequence). This CDR3 has 16 residues.

The chain couples TRBV12-3 or TRBV12-4 to TRBJ1-4; TRBD1 agrees at 10 bases. V trimming: 4 bases; J trimming: 8 bases; junction bases outside the gene matches: 10. There are 16 residues in the CDR3. CDR3 region: CASSYGTGDIGEKLFF. In DNA form, the CDR3 reads TGTGCCAGCAGTTATGGGACAGGGGATATTGGGGAAAAACTGTTTTTT.

This clonotype was seen many times. V usage is TRBV24-1 and J usage is TRBJ2-1, with D possibly matching TRBD1 (6 bases). The CDR3 spans 15 residues. Germline values: CDR1 KGHDR, CDR2 SFDVKD. Trimming shortened V by 7 bases and J by 5 bases, and 17 bases separated the two germline ends. The CDR3 is CATSNLGTKNNEQFF. CDR3 sequence (DNA): TGTGCCACCAGCAACCTCGGGACAAAGAACAATGAGCAGTTCTTC.

The V and J genes are TRBV7-2 and TRBJ1-5, with 8 bases fitting TRBD1. Germline V gene data show CDR1 as SGHTA and CDR2 as FQGNSA. This CDR3 region has 15 residues. J lost 4 bases, V lost 5 bases, and 7 bases had no gene match. The CDR3 is CASSGMTGVNQPQHF. The CDR3 coding sequence is TGTGCCAGCAGCGGGATGACAGGGGTAAATCAGCCCCAGCATTTT. Using reference TRBV7-2 and TRBJ1-5 for the parts outside the CDR3, the full variable domain is GAGVSQSPSNKVTEKGKDVELRCDPISGHTALYWYRQSLGQGLEFLIYFQGNSAPDKSGLPSDRFSAERTGGSVSTLTIQRTQQEDSAVYLCASSGMTGVNQPQHFGDGTRLSIL.

There are a few counts of this clonotype. V and J are TRBV14 and TRBJ2-2; D unclear. Looked up from germline, CDR1 is SGHDN and CDR2 is FVKESK. The CDR3 totals 14 residues. V was cut by 0 bases and J by 8 bases, with 10 bases left in between. CDR3 DNA: TGTGCCAGCAGCCAAGATCCAAGTGTTGGGGAGCTGTTTTTT. The encoded protein is CASSQDPSVGELFF.

The V and J genes are TRBV25-1 and TRBJ1-2; no clear D gene. V was cut by 4 bases and J by 7 bases, with 10 bases left in between. This CDR3 comprises 12 residues. Per the germline V gene, CDR1 is MGHDK and CDR2 is SYGVNS. The CDR3 bases are TGTGCCAGCAGTGTACTTGGCTCTGGCTACACCTTC. Amino acids: CASSVLGSGYTF.

The chain recombines TRBV24-1 with TRBJ2-3, with no clear D. Per the germline V gene, CDR1 is KGHDR and CDR2 is SFDVKD. The CDR3 has 14 residues. Trimming left V 3 bases short and J 0 bases short, with 6 bases between. The CDR3 sequence: CATSDAVSTDTQYF. The DNA of the CDR3 is TGTGCCACCAGTGATGCGGTTAGCACAGATACGCAGTATTTT.